This T cell receptor (beta chain) stems from a study of PD-1 blockade in classical Hodgkin lymphoma. General study results and limits: Factors driving the repertoire differences, possibly disease activity or prior therapy, remain undefined. TCR diversity rose significantly by C4D1 in CD4+ but not CD8+ cells. In newly diagnosed patients, baseline TCR diversity was reportedly below that of healthy donors.

Time point denoted: cycle 4 day 1 (C4D1), after 5 to 7 weeks of nivolumab. Brentuximab vedotin exposure varied, and every patient relapsed after autologous stem cell transplantation. Purification of CD4+ T cells from thawed PBMCs was performed via magnetic negative selection. Best responses fell into complete response, partial response or progressive disease. The table came from immunoSEQ multiplex PCR; TCRdb's copy has only in-frame clones and leaves some out. The repertoire consists of approximately 20,000 clones, with 70% to 90% occurring once and the leading ten covering roughly 2.7%. Trimming removed 6 bases from V and 2 bases from J, with 16 bases in between. The CDR3 has 16 amino acids. Germline CDR1 and CDR2: MDHEN and SYDVKM. On this clone: The antigen remains undetermined.

The TCR was taken from a human donor with classical Hodgkin lymphoma. The sequencing used CD4+ T cells from blood, collected before the fourth cycle of nivolumab. J is TRBJ1-4 and V is TRBV28; possible D gene TRBD1, 6 bases. CDR3 residues: CASSPYRGATNEKLFF. DNA for the CDR3: TGTGCCAGCAGCCCGTATCGGGGGGCCACTAATGAAAAACTGTTTTTT.